These 18 T cell receptor beta chains were sequenced from one sample in a study of blood T cell repertoires in COVID-19 (dated by TCRdb to the early 2020s). Libraries came from the immunoSEQ multiplex PCR assay. Imported from immuneACCESS, the table was reduced by TCRdb to in-frame sequences with V and J called. These copies leave out some clones; in studies compared against another copy, an unresolved V gene accounts for under half, and the cause of the remainder is not known. The sample profile shows approximately 450,000 clones; about 90% of them were found once. Of the sample, approximately 2% falls within the top ten clones. The sample consisted of PBMCs or T cells enriched from blood (not recorded which). These receptors were taken from a young woman with acute COVID-19.

This rearrangement joins TRBV19 to TRBJ2-5, with 8 bases that match TRBD1. CDR3 length equals 13 residues. V trimming: 7 bases; J trimming: 4 bases; junction bases outside the gene matches: 5. From germline, CDR1 is LNHDA and CDR2 SQIVND (reference sequence). CDR3 region: CASTGQGGETQYF. For the CDR3, the DNA is TGTGCCAGTACCGGACAGGGTGGAGAGACCCAGTACTTC.

This chain joins TRBV19 and TRBJ2-1, with D possibly being TRBD2 (5 bases). The CDR3 contains 15 residues. CDR1 and CDR2 (germline): LNHDA, SQIVND (reference sequence). Trimming stripped 6 bases from V and 6 bases from J, with 18 bases between. CDR3: CASRSPRRTGNEQFF. CDR3 in DNA: TGTGCCAGTAGAAGTCCACGTCGGACTGGCAATGAGCAGTTCTTC. The full variable domain, rest sourced from reference TRBV19 and TRBJ2-1, is DGGITQSPKYLFRKEGQNVTLSCEQNLNHDAMYWYRQDPGQGLRLIYYSQIVNDFQKGDIAEGYSVSREKKESFPLTVTSAQKNPTAFYLCASRSPRRTGNEQFFGPGTRLTVL.

This chain links TRBV19 with TRBJ2-5, with TRBD1 identical over 7 bases. V gave up 2 bases and J gave up 1 base; unmatched junction bases: 4. The CDR3 totals 15 residues. Germline loops: CDR1 LNHDA, CDR2 SQIVND (reference sequence). CDR3 in DNA: TGTGCCAGTAGTATATACGGGACAGCCCAAGAGACCCAGTACTTC. It translates to CASSIYGTAQETQYF.

The gene calls are TRBV6-4 and TRBJ2-3; the match to TRBD1 covers 7 bases. The CDR3 totals 15 residues. Per germline, CDR1 MRHNA and CDR2 SNTAGT. V dropped 4 bases and J dropped 1; count of bases not matched to a gene: 5. The CDR3 is CASSVKGGGTDTQYF. The CDR3 DNA is TGTGCCAGCAGTGTAAAAGGGGGCGGCACAGATACGCAGTATTTT.

The chain employs TRBV6-6 and TRBJ2-3; 8 nucleotides agree with TRBD2. Looked up from germline, CDR1 is MNHNY and CDR2 is SVGAGI (reference sequence). The CDR3 loop spans 17 amino acids. V trimming: 5 bases; J trimming: 5 bases; junction bases outside the gene matches: 15. DNA of the CDR3: TGTGCCAGCAGTCAGACATTCGGGGGGGCACGAGGAGATACGCAGTATTTT. Its protein is CASSQTFGGARGDTQYF.

The chain has TRBV6-2 or TRBV6-3 and TRBJ2-7; 7 nucleotides agree with TRBD1. Germline trimming cut 4 bases from V and 6 bases from J; bases unmatched to any gene: 12. Looked up from germline, CDR1 is MNHEY and CDR2 is SVGEGT. The CDR3 covers 15 residues. The CDR3 sequence: CASSSRGQLFSEQYF. CDR3 sequence (DNA): TGTGCCAGCAGTTCCAGGGGACAGCTATTCTCCGAGCAGTACTTC.

This clone was recorded at least ten times. This chain joins TRBV20-1 and TRBJ2-6; D is uncertain. Germline loops: CDR1 DFQATT, CDR2 SNEGSKA (reference sequence). V lost 3 bases, J lost 0 bases, and 6 bases lay in between. This CDR3 is built from 14 residues. The CDR3 loop is CSASQDSGANVLTF. CDR3 in DNA: TGCAGTGCTAGTCAGGACTCTGGGGCCAACGTCCTGACTTTC.

J is TRBJ1-5 and V is TRBV28; D unresolved. Trimming removed 5 bases at V and 6 bases at J, with 11 bases between. The CDR3 consists of 13 residues. Germline lookup yields CDR1 MDHEN and CDR2 SYDVKM. The CDR3: CASSRGSIQPQHF. Written as DNA, the CDR3 is TGTGCCAGCAGTCGCGGCTCTATTCAGCCCCAGCATTTT. The full variable domain, in which reference TRBV28 and TRBJ1-5 provide the parts outside the CDR3, is DVKVTQSSRYLVKRTGEKVFLECVQDMDHENMFWYRQDPGLGLRLIYFSYDVKMKEKGDIPEGYSVSREKKERFSLILESASTNQTSMYLCASSRGSIQPQHFGDGTRLSIL.

Comment on this clone: This sample also contains other DNA sequences that code for the same CDR3. The J gene is TRBJ2-7, the V gene TRBV28; D call uncertain. V was clipped by 4 bases and J by 1 base, with 2 bases between them. The CDR3 is 11 amino acids. Germline CDR1 is MDHEN and CDR2 is SYDVKM. The CDR3 DNA reads as TGTGCCAGCAGTTCATCCTACGAGCAGTACTTC. Protein: CASSSSYEQYF.

The gene calls are TRBV27 and TRBJ1-5; D perhaps matches TRBD1 (6 bases). The CDR3 contains 18 residues. The germline gives CDR1 MNHEY, CDR2 SMNVEV (reference sequence). V was cut by 9 bases and J by 3 bases, with 27 bases left in between. The CDR3 sequence: CARLKNRVLLVHNQPQHF. CDR3 DNA sequence: TGTGCCAGGCTAAAAAACAGGGTCCTATTGGTACACAATCAGCCCCAGCATTTT.

This clone appeared a single time. The chain uses TRBV13 and TRBJ1-2; 8 positions agree with TRBD1. There are 13 residues in the CDR3. In germline, CDR1 is PRHDT, CDR2 FYEKMQ (reference sequence). V lost 9 bases, J lost 1 base, and 4 bases stayed unmatched. CDR3 sequence (DNA): TGTGCCAGTCGGACAGGGAATAACTATGGCTACACCTTC. Translation gives CASRTGNNYGYTF.

The V gene is TRBV11-3, the J gene TRBJ2-1; a possible D gene is TRBD1 (5 bases). Germline V gene lookup returns CDR1 SGHNT and CDR2 YENEEA. The CDR3 loop spans 18 amino acids. Trimming left V 0 bases short and J 3 bases short, with 18 bases between. The CDR3 coding sequence is TGTGCCAGCAGCTTAGATCAGGGTGGCGACCCAATCTACAATGAGCAGTTCTTC. It specifies CASSLDQGGDPIYNEQFF.

A single count supports this clone. This rearrangement joins TRBV7-8 to TRBJ2-7; the D gene is possibly TRBD2 (6 bases). V was shortened by 6 bases and J by 3 bases, with 18 bases between the two germline ends. Germline V gives CDR1 SGHVS, CDR2 FQNEAQ. CDR3 length equals 15 residues. CDR3 bases: TGTGCCAGCAGGTTTAGCGGAGCCAAAGACTACGAGCAGTACTTC. The encoded protein is CASRFSGAKDYEQYF.

The genes are TRBV13 and TRBJ2-2, with 7 bases identical to TRBD1. From germline, CDR1 is PRHDT and CDR2 FYEKMQ (reference sequence). This CDR3 region has 12 residues. The J segment lost 7 bases and the V segment lost 5 bases, leaving 1 base of the junction unmatched. CDR3: CASSPGGGELFF. In DNA form, the CDR3 reads TGTGCCAGCAGCCCAGGGGGCGGGGAGCTGTTTTTT.

This clone was observed at least ten times. The chain carries TRBV5-1 and TRBJ1-2; D remains unclear. V was shortened by 1 base and J by 10 bases, with 14 bases between the two germline ends. This CDR3 is built from 13 residues. CDR1 and CDR2 (germline): SGHRS, YFSETQ. The CDR3: CASSLNTEPTYTF. The CDR3 bases are TGCGCCAGCAGCTTGAACACAGAACCAACCTACACCTTC.

The rearrangement uses TRBV3-1 (or the pseudogene TRBV3-2) and TRBJ1-2; TRBD1 might be the D (5 bases). The ends were cut back, 5 bases at V and 5 bases at J, with 12 bases in the middle. In germline, CDR1 is LGHDT, CDR2 YNNKEL (reference sequence). This CDR3 is built from 13 residues. CDR3: CASSSRGRYGYTF. The CDR3, as DNA: TGTGCCAGCAGCTCTAGGGGCAGATATGGCTACACCTTC.

The chain uses TRBV20-1 and TRBJ1-2; D might be TRBD1 (6 bases). From germline, CDR1 is DFQATT and CDR2 SNEGSKA (reference sequence). CDR3 length equals 10 residues. V was trimmed by 7 bases and J by 7 bases, leaving 10 bases between them. The CDR3 reads CSGGGSGYTF. The CDR3 DNA reads as TGCAGTGGAGGGGGTTCTGGCTACACCTTC.

The CDR3 loop is CASSESWQGNYGYTF. CDR3 DNA: TGTGCCAGCAGTGAATCTTGGCAGGGTAACTATGGCTACACCTTC. The chain uses TRBV2 and TRBJ1-2, with D maybe TRBD1 (5 bases). CDR1 is SNHLY and CDR2 is FYNNEI in the germline V gene. The CDR3 runs 15 residues. The ends were cut back, 2 bases at V and 1 base at J, with 11 bases in the middle.